Reported below is one TCR beta chain. As yet, its antigen is unknown. The sample belongs to a study of cytotoxic CD8 clonotypes in ibrutinib-treated CLL. Across the study: Of the patients, 11 were relapsed/refractory, roughly 16 treatment-naive and approximately 18 IGHV unmutated. Response sampling took place at median 12 months of treatment, range 6 to 36.

There are 14 residues in the CDR3. V was shortened by 0 bases and J by 2 bases, with 5 bases between the two germline ends. Germline lookup yields CDR1 SGHTA and CDR2 FQGTGA. Findings and limits, study-wide: Starting clonality was above that of age-matched healthy donors and tracked circulating CD8+ T-cell counts. Increased clonality at ibrutinib response gave way to a return toward baseline at progression.

Using immunoSEQ multiplex PCR, the repertoire was profiled, and TCRdb retains in-frame clones only, with some absent. The sample lists about 92,000 clones, around 77% occurring once. This sequence was found in a human donor with chronic lymphocytic leukemia. Material: PBMCs, obtained after 24 months of ibrutinib treatment. The V call is TRBV7-3, the J call TRBJ1-5, with D uncertain. CDR3 DNA sequence: TGTGCCAGCAGCTTAACGCCAGGCAATCAGCCCCAGCATTTT. It specifies CASSLTPGNQPQHF.